This T cell receptor (beta chain) is drawn from a study of blood T cells in healthy people across ages. Sample-barcoded 5' priming and a J-beta primer mix drove a second PCR of 7 to 11 cycles. Every sample gave at least 3 million paired-end reads containing CDR3. One entry per CDR3 protein results from TCRdb running MiXCR on the 5' RACE reads. This repertoire shows hundreds of thousands of distinct CDR3 sequences, approximately 29% found once; its top ten account for 15%. This clonotype showed up many times. CDR3 length: 14 amino acids. Per the germline V gene, CDR1 is LGHNA and CDR2 is YSLEER. Trimming cost V 0 bases and J 6 bases, with 11 bases left between them.

The receptor's source is a woman over 75 in good health. The V and J genes are TRBV4-3 and TRBJ1-2, with a possible D match to TRBD1 (6 bases). The sample taken for sequencing was blood. The CDR3 region has the DNA TGCGCCAGCAGCCAAGATGCGGGGGCGAATGGCTACACCTTC. Its protein is CASSQDAGANGYTF.